These 24 T cell receptor beta chains were sequenced from one sample in a study of cytomegalovirus exposure and HLA in healthy donors. The method was immunoSEQ multiplex PCR; TCRdb's version includes in-frame clones alone and lacks a portion of them. The data hold some 170,000 clones, with around nine tenths observed a single time. Material: PBMCs. Every receptor here comes from a man younger than 30 in good health and CMV-seropositive.

The rearrangement uses TRBV7-9 and TRBJ2-3; 14 bases line up with TRBD2. Germline lookup yields CDR1 SEHNR and CDR2 FQNEAQ (reference sequence). This CDR3 spans 15 amino acids. J lost 2 bases, V lost 7 bases, and 2 bases had no gene match. In nucleotides, the CDR3 is TGTGCCAGCAAGACTAGCGGGGGGGCCACAGATACGCAGTATTTT. Translating gives CASKTSGGATDTQYF.

This clone was seen once. The chain recombines TRBV18 with TRBJ2-7; TRBD2 is a possible D gene (6 bases). This CDR3 has 12 residues. The germline V and J ends were trimmed by 6 bases and 4 bases, with 10 bases remaining between them. Germline V gene lookup returns CDR1 KGHSH and CDR2 LQKENI. CDR3: CASSPEGYEQYF. Here the CDR3 DNA reads TGTGCCAGCTCTCCGGAGGGGTACGAGCAGTACTTC.

This clone was picked up one time. This rearrangement joins TRBV7-2 to TRBJ1-2; no firm D call. This CDR3 is built from 16 residues. In germline, CDR1 is SGHTA, CDR2 FQGNSA. Trimming removed 2 bases from V and 3 bases from J, with 16 bases in between. CDR3 sequence reads: CASSLSPGFKDYGYTF. In DNA, the CDR3 is TGTGCCAGCAGCTTAAGCCCGGGATTCAAGGACTATGGCTACACCTTC.

The rearrangement joins TRBV28 to TRBJ1-4; possibly TRBD1 for D (6 bases). The CDR3 has 20 amino acids. V was pared by 4 bases and J by 7 bases, with 31 bases between. Looked up from germline, CDR1 is MDHEN and CDR2 is SYDVKM. CDR3 coding DNA: TGTGCCAGCAGTTCCTATACCAAGCAGCTGTATCTGGGGGCGCCTGAAAAACTGTTTTTT. Protein: CASSSYTKQLYLGAPEKLFF.

V usage is TRBV29-1 and J usage is TRBJ2-4; D not certain. Germline-derived CDR1 and CDR2 are SQVTM and ANQGSEA. The length of the CDR3 is 14 residues. V was clipped by 4 bases and J by 0 bases, with 10 bases between them. CDR3: CSVVGLLAKNIQYF. CDR3 nucleotide sequence: TGCAGCGTTGTCGGGTTACTAGCCAAAAACATTCAGTACTTC.

The chain employs TRBV27 and TRBJ2-7, with D possibly TRBD1 on 6 matching bases. Trimming left V 8 bases short and J 6 bases short, with 14 bases between. The CDR3 spans 12 residues. The V gene's germline CDR1 is MNHEY and CDR2 SMNVEV (reference sequence). Written as DNA, the CDR3 is TGTGCCAGCGGACTGCTACAGGGCGAGCAGTACTTC. This codes for CASGLLQGEQYF.

This sequence joins TRBV9 and TRBJ2-3; D is possibly TRBD2 (5 bases). The ends were cut back, 6 bases at V and 0 bases at J, with 11 bases in the middle. Germline V gene data show CDR1 as SGDLS and CDR2 as YYNGEE. There are 14 residues in the CDR3. CDR3 residues: CASTLGGSTDTQYF. The DNA for the CDR3 is TGTGCCAGCACACTAGGAGGAAGCACAGATACGCAGTATTTT.

The chain links TRBV11-2 to TRBJ2-3, with D hard to call. CDR3 length equals 14 residues. Germline CDR1 is SGHAT and CDR2 is FQNNGV. Trimming removed 5 bases from V and 0 bases from J, with 9 bases in between. The CDR3, as DNA: TGTGCCAGCAGCCTCCTCTCTAGCACAGATACGCAGTATTTT. Its translation: CASSLLSSTDTQYF.

The J gene is TRBJ2-2, the V gene TRBV5-1, with D hard to call. Trimming removed 4 bases from V and 2 bases from J, with 6 bases in between. The germline CDR1 and CDR2 sequences are SGHRS and YFSETQ. CDR3 length: 13 amino acids. CDR3 protein: CASSKTNTGELFF. Here the CDR3 DNA reads TGCGCCAGCAGCAAGACAAACACCGGGGAGCTGTTTTTT.

This chain joins TRBV6-6 and TRBJ1-2; D might be TRBD1 (6 bases). Deletions cut 7 bases from V and 3 bases from J, with 18 bases between. The germline CDR1 and CDR2 sequences are MNHNY and SVGAGI (reference sequence). The CDR3 runs to 15 residues. The CDR3 nucleotides are TGTGCCAGCAAAGACATACAGGGAGCCTACTATGGCTACACCTTC. Encoded protein: CASKDIQGAYYGYTF.

This clone was seen just once. The chain carries TRBV9 and TRBJ2-7, with D possibly matching TRBD2 (5 bases). Trimming left V 0 bases short and J 2 bases short, with 9 bases between. Germline loops: CDR1 SGDLS, CDR2 YYNGEE. The CDR3 runs 14 residues. This CDR3 is CASSVAGRPYEQYF. The CDR3 coding sequence is TGTGCCAGCAGCGTAGCTGGGAGACCCTACGAGCAGTACTTC.

This rearrangement joins TRBV6-5 to TRBJ1-2; D is ambiguous. The length of the CDR3 is 14 residues. The V gene lost 4 bases and the J gene lost 10 bases, with 19 bases spanning the gap. Germline assignment: CDR1 MNHEY and CDR2 SVGAGI. CDR3 coding DNA: TGTGCCAGCAGTTTGAGGCTGACGGCATCCGTCTACACCTTC. Translating gives CASSLRLTASVYTF.

The genes are TRBV7-2 and TRBJ2-7; TRBD1 matches 7 bases. With 7 bases clipped from V and 2 bases from J, the junction kept 8 bases outside the gene matches. CDR3 size: 14 residues. Looked up from germline, CDR1 is SGHTA and CDR2 is FQGNSA. The CDR3 DNA is TGTGCCAGCAAATTACAGGGGTGGACCTACGAGCAGTACTTC. It codes for CASKLQGWTYEQYF.

V usage is TRBV14 and J usage is TRBJ2-3; 7 bases agree with TRBD2. The CDR3 has 15 residues. The V gene end was trimmed by 1 base and the J gene end by 2 bases; junction bases not matched to a gene: 3. Germline lookup yields CDR1 SGHDN and CDR2 FVKESK. CDR3 coding DNA: TGTGCCAGCAGCCAAGGGTGGGACTACACAGATACGCAGTATTTT. Residues: CASSQGWDYTDTQYF.

This chain uses TRBV27 with TRBJ2-7; D is undetermined. Germline CDR1 MNHEY, CDR2 SMNVEV (reference sequence). Trimming left V 4 bases short and J 3 bases short, with 10 bases between. This CDR3 spans 13 amino acids. The CDR3 nucleotides read TGTGCCAGCAGTTCCGGAGACGGCTACGAGCAGTACTTC. Its protein product is CASSSGDGYEQYF.

The chain joins TRBV9 to TRBJ2-7; 10 bases agree with TRBD1. CDR3 length equals 16 residues. From germline, CDR1 is SGDLS and CDR2 YYNGEE. Trimming at V came to 0 bases and at J to 2 bases, leaving 5 bases not matched to a gene. CDR3 nucleotides: TGTGCCAGCAGCGTAGAGGGGACAGGGGCTACCTACGAGCAGTACTTC. This translates into CASSVEGTGATYEQYF.

The chain is built from TRBV27 and TRBJ1-5; no firm D call. V was cut by 6 bases and J by 4 bases, with 10 bases left in between. The germline gives CDR1 MNHEY, CDR2 SMNVEV (reference sequence). CDR3 length equals 13 residues. The CDR3 reads CASSRTLNQPQHF. The CDR3 DNA reads as TGTGCCAGCAGCAGGACTCTAAATCAGCCCCAGCATTTT.

This chain connects TRBV2 to TRBJ2-1; 8 nucleotides match TRBD2. CDR1 is SNHLY and CDR2 is FYNNEI in the germline V gene. The CDR3 loop spans 15 amino acids. CDR3 bases: TGTACTGTCGCGGGAGGCACTCACTACTACAATGAGCAGTTCTTC. It yields the protein CTVAGGTHYYNEQFF.

The chain recombines TRBV10-3 with TRBJ2-7, with TRBD2 identical over 8 bases. Germline V CDR1 and CDR2: ENHRY, SYGVKD. There are 16 residues in the CDR3. Losses at the gene ends were 3 bases for V and 3 bases for J; bases not matched to a gene: 10. In DNA form, the CDR3 reads TGTGCCATCAGTGACTCCGAGGGACTAGGCTTCTACGAGCAGTACTTC. Residues: CAISDSEGLGFYEQYF.

The chain is built from TRBV7-9 and TRBJ2-2, with 7 bases identical to TRBD2. Germline lookup yields CDR1 SEHNR and CDR2 FQNEAQ (reference sequence). Trimming took 2 bases from V and 3 from J; bases not matched to a gene: 6. The length of the CDR3 is 16 residues. The CDR3 region is CASSLLGGPDTGELFF. In nucleotides, the CDR3 is TGTGCCAGCAGCTTATTGGGAGGGCCGGACACCGGGGAGCTGTTTTTT. The whole variable domain, remainder taken from reference TRBV7-9 and TRBJ2-2, is DTGVSQNPRHKITKRGQNVTFRCDPISEHNRLYWYRQTLGQGPEFLTYFQNEAQLEKSRLLSDRFSAERPKGSFSTLEIQRTEQGDSAMYLCASSLLGGPDTGELFFGEGSRLTVL.

V is TRBV11-2 and J is TRBJ2-5; D is unresolved. The ends were cut back, 5 bases at V and 5 bases at J, with 12 bases in the middle. Germline assignment: CDR1 SGHAT and CDR2 FQNNGV. There are 13 residues in the CDR3. In nucleotides, the CDR3 is TGTGCCAGCAGCCTTTTGGCTTGGGAGACCCAGTACTTC. Translated: CASSLLAWETQYF.

The rearrangement links TRBV5-6 to TRBJ2-1; maybe TRBD1 (6 bases). Trimming removed 0 bases at V and 7 bases at J, with 14 bases between. CDR3 length equals 15 residues. Germline V gene lookup returns CDR1 SGHDT and CDR2 YYEEEE. For the CDR3, the DNA is TGTGCCAGCAGCTTGGGATACCCAGGGGTTAATGAGCAGTTCTTC. Translated: CASSLGYPGVNEQFF.

This chain joins TRBV10-3 and TRBJ2-6; 11 nucleotides match TRBD1. Per germline, CDR1 ENHRY and CDR2 SYGVKD. The length of the CDR3 is 17 residues. Germline trimming cut 7 bases from V and 0 bases from J; bases unmatched to any gene: 5. The CDR3 coding sequence is TGTGCCATCACCAGGGACAGGGGGGCCTCTGGGGCCAACGTCCTGACTTTC. It translates to CAITRDRGASGANVLTF.

CDR3: CASSPGLGFSYEQYF. The CDR3 DNA reads TGTGCCAGCAGTCCGGGACTGGGCTTCTCCTACGAGCAGTACTTC. This chain connects TRBV25-1 to TRBJ2-7; D might be TRBD2 (6 bases). Germline V CDR1 and CDR2: MGHDK, SYGVNS. Trimming removed 5 bases from V and 0 bases from J, with 14 bases in between. The CDR3 sequence is 15 residues long.